Shown below are 7 T cell receptor beta chains from a single sample sequenced in a study of cytomegalovirus exposure and HLA in healthy donors. 60 Vbeta and 13 Jbeta primers were used in PCR. Sequencing used immunoSEQ multiplex PCR; TCRdb keeps in-frame clones, though not all of them. The sample includes 100,000 to 150,000 clones, 75% to 85% of them seen just once. Input material: PBMCs. These receptors came from a woman aged 50 to 60 in good health and CMV-seropositive.

The gene calls are TRBV7-3 and TRBJ1-1, with a possible D match to TRBD1 (6 bases). V lost 6 bases and J lost 4, with 15 bases in between. This CDR3 is 14 amino acids long. Germline loops: CDR1 SGHTA, CDR2 FQGTGA. CDR3: CASSPMGGATEAFF. As DNA, the CDR3 is TGTGCCAGCAGTCCAATGGGGGGGGCCACTGAAGCTTTCTTT.

This clone was counted a few times. V usage is TRBV27 and J usage is TRBJ1-6, with a possible D match to TRBD1 (6 bases). The CDR3 is 17 amino acids. V was clipped by 2 bases and J by 6 bases, with 17 bases between them. Germline CDR1 is MNHEY and CDR2 is SMNVEV (reference sequence). CDR3 DNA sequence: TGTGCCAGCAGTTTACTTTCCGAGACAGGAGCTAATTCACCCCTCCACTTT. Protein: CASSLLSETGANSPLHF.

The V gene is TRBV5-1, the J gene TRBJ2-7; 7 nucleotides agree with TRBD1. V dropped 4 bases and J dropped 0; count of bases not matched to a gene: 4. The V gene's germline CDR1 is SGHRS and CDR2 YFSETQ. The CDR3 sequence is 14 residues long. This CDR3 is CASSPGQSSYEQYF. The CDR3, as DNA: TGCGCCAGCAGCCCGGGACAGTCCTCCTACGAGCAGTACTTC.

The V and J genes are TRBV25-1 and TRBJ1-2, with D unresolved. The V gene lost 1 base and the J gene lost 3 bases, with 9 bases spanning the gap. Germline assignment: CDR1 MGHDK and CDR2 SYGVNS. The CDR3 spans 14 residues. CDR3 amino acids: CASSESGLHYGYTF. CDR3 nucleotides: TGTGCCAGCAGTGAATCCGGGTTGCACTATGGCTACACCTTC.

This CDR3 reads CASGFLPSGANEQFF. Here the CDR3 DNA reads TGTGCTAGTGGTTTCCTCCCTAGCGGGGCGAATGAGCAGTTCTTC. The chain combines TRBV12-5 with TRBJ2-1; the match to TRBD2 covers 9 bases. This CDR3 is 15 amino acids long. Germline CDR1 is LGHNT and CDR2 is FRNRAP. V was pared by 3 bases and J by 7 bases, with 7 bases of the junction left unmatched.

This rearrangement joins TRBV4-1 to TRBJ1-2, with D hard to call. The CDR3 runs to 14 residues. Trimming removed 1 base at V and 4 bases at J, with 10 bases between. Germline V gene data show CDR1 as MGHRA and CDR2 as YSYEKL. CDR3 amino acids: CASSQVGGSYGYTF. In DNA form, the CDR3 reads TGCGCCAGCAGCCAAGTGGGAGGGTCCTATGGCTACACCTTC.

The genes are TRBV2 and TRBJ2-5; D gene uncertain. CDR3 length: 13 amino acids. The ends were cut back, 3 bases at V and 1 base at J, with 6 bases in the middle. In germline, CDR1 is SNHLY, CDR2 FYNNEI. The CDR3 bases are TGTGCCAGCAGTGAGTTCGTCCAAGAGACCCAGTACTTC. Amino acids: CASSEFVQETQYF.